Listed below are T cell receptor beta chains from one sample, sequenced in a study of blood T cell repertoires in COVID-19. The protocol was immunoSEQ multiplex PCR, while the TCRdb copy is restricted to in-frame clones and leaves out a portion. The sample records about 100,000 clones, roughly 84% being singletons. The specimen sequenced was peripheral blood. Receptors were obtained from a man between 65 and 85 years old with active or convalescent COVID-19. CDR3s include the opening cysteine and the closing phenylalanine or tryptophan. Fields, in order: clone size, J gene, V gene, D gene, CDR3 DNA, CDR3 protein. The D gene is left open where the match is weak. Where a row states a size, it is once, few, many or the class of an expanded clone; other rows omit it.

>-|TRBJ1-2|TRBV3-1/TRBV3-2|-
TGTGCCAGCAGCCAAGGCAGACAGAACGGGGGCTACACCTTC
CASSQGRQNGGYTF
>once|TRBJ2-7|TRBV7-2|-
TGTGCCAGCAGCTTAGGTAGCGCAACTACCTACGAGCAGTACTTC
CASSLGSATTYEQYF
>few|TRBJ1-1|TRBV28|-
TGTGCCAGCACACCCGGGCGGGGGAGTGGGAACACTGAAGCTTTCTTT
CASTPGRGSGNTEAFF
>-|TRBJ2-3|TRBV7-2|TRBD2
TGTGCCAGCAGCTTAGCGGCGGGGGGGCTCACAGATACGCAGTATTTT
CASSLAAGGLTDTQYF
>-|TRBJ1-1|TRBV19|-
TGTGCCAGTAGTATCCAAACACCGAACACTGAAGCTTTCTTT
CASSIQTPNTEAFF
>-|TRBJ1-1|TRBV14|-
TGTGCCAGCAGCCGGATCCAGGGTGGTACTGAAGCTTTCTTT
CASSRIQGGTEAFF
>-|TRBJ2-1|TRBV19|-
TGTGCCAGTAGTTGGAGGGGGCCCAACAATGAGCAGTTCTTC
CASSWRGPNNEQFF
>-|TRBJ2-3|TRBV7-8|TRBD2
TGTGCCAGCAGCCCACCGGGACTATTAACAGATACGCAGTATTTT
CASSPPGLLTDTQYF
>-|TRBJ2-2|TRBV19|TRBD1
TGTGCCAGTAGTATCCTCCAGGGGGCGAACACCGGGGAGCTGTTTTTT
CASSILQGANTGELFF
>-|TRBJ1-1|TRBV5-4|-
TGTGCCAGCAGCCTCGCTGGCCGATTGAACACTGAAGCTTTCTTT
CASSLAGRLNTEAFF
>once|TRBJ2-1|TRBV2|-
TGTGCCCCATCAAAGCTATACAATGAGCAGTTCTTC
CAPSKLYNEQFF
>-|TRBJ2-2|TRBV5-4|-
TGTGCCAGCAGCTTCCAGGGGAGTTTCGGGGAGCTGTTTTTT
CASSFQGSFGELFF
>-|TRBJ1-1|TRBV7-6|TRBD1
TGTGCCAGCAGTCAACAGGGGGCTGAAGCTTTCTTT
CASSQQGAEAFF
>-|TRBJ1-1|TRBV29-1|-
TGCAGCGTTGAAGATCTGGCTTCCAGGTTGGGCACTGAAGCTTTCTTT
CSVEDLASRLGTEAFF
>once|TRBJ1-1|TRBV18|-
TGTGCCAGCTCAGACAGTGTGAACACTGAAGCTTTCTTT
CASSDSVNTEAFF
>-|TRBJ2-5|TRBV10-2|TRBD2
TGCGCCAGCTCCTTGGGACTAGCGGGGGCGACGACCCAGTACTTC
CASSLGLAGATTQYF
>-|TRBJ2-2|TRBV7-2|-
TGTGCCAGCAGCTTACCGGAATGGGGCCGGAACACCGGGGAGCTGTTTTTT
CASSLPEWGRNTGELFF
>-|TRBJ1-5|TRBV7-8|TRBD1
TGTGCCAGCAGCTTAGTCCCCCAGGGGGCAGGGGCAACTCAGCCCCAGCATTTT
CASSLVPQGAGATQPQHF
>-|TRBJ2-7|TRBV6-5|-
TGTGCCAGCAGTTACTCTCTGCGTTCCTACGAGCAGTACTTC
CASSYSLRSYEQYF
>once|TRBJ1-2|TRBV7-2|-
TGTGCCAGCAGCTTAAACTACTATGGCTACACCTTC
CASSLNYYGYTF
>-|TRBJ2-3|TRBV6-1|-
TGTGCCAGCAGTGAAGCTCTAGGGGGAGATACGCAGTATTTT
CASSEALGGDTQYF
>-|TRBJ1-3|TRBV7-9|TRBD1
TGTGCCAGCAGCTTAACACAGGGGGCGCGCGGAAACACCATATATTTT
CASSLTQGARGNTIYF
>-|TRBJ1-6|TRBV6-5|-
TGTGCCAGCAGGATTCAGGGTGACAATTCACCCCTCCACTTT
CASRIQGDNSPLHF
>-|TRBJ1-4|TRBV5-1|TRBD1
TGCGCCAGCAGCTTGGTTAAAGGGACAGGGTACCCTAATGAAAAACTGTTTTTT
CASSLVKGTGYPNEKLFF
>-|TRBJ2-2|TRBV11-2|TRBD2
TGTGCCACCTCAAAAGACCGCGGACTAGCGGGGAGGGATACCGGGGAGCTGTTTTTT
CATSKDRGLAGRDTGELFF
>-|TRBJ2-6|TRBV4-2|-
TGTGCCAGCAGCCAAGATCGGGGATCAGGGGCCAACGTCCTGACTTTC
CASSQDRGSGANVLTF
>-|TRBJ2-7|TRBV28|-
TGTGCCAGCAGTAAAGTCGGTTACGAGCAGTACTTC
CASSKVGYEQYF
>-|TRBJ1-6|TRBV21-1|-
TGTGCCAGCAGCAAAGGTGGGGGCTCGAGCTCCTATAATTCACCCCTCCACTTT
CASSKGGGSSSYNSPLHF
>once|TRBJ1-1|TRBV6-5|-
TGTGCCAGCAGTTCCCAGGGGCAAGGGGGAACTGAAGCTTTCTTT
CASSSQGQGGTEAFF
>-|TRBJ1-1|TRBV25-1|-
TGTGCCAGCAGTGTCGTAGGGGCATCTGAAGCTTTCTTT
CASSVVGASEAFF
>-|TRBJ1-3|TRBV7-9|TRBD1
TGTGCCAGCAGCCTGCGACAGGGGAGCTCTGGAAACACCATATATTTT
CASSLRQGSSGNTIYF
>few|TRBJ2-7|TRBV5-1|-
TGCGCCAGCAGCCGGGACGGGGGGCCCAGAGCCTACGAGCAGTACTTC
CASSRDGGPRAYEQYF
>-|TRBJ1-2|TRBV29-1|-
TGCAGCGTCGCTGACCCAGGGGGCTACACCTTC
CSVADPGGYTF
>-|TRBJ2-3|TRBV6-5|TRBD2
TGTGCCAGCAGTAACCCGGGGGGGGGCACAGATACGCAGTATTTT
CASSNPGGGTDTQYF
>-|TRBJ2-3|TRBV5-1|TRBD2
TGCGCCAGCAGCTTGGAGGCTAGCGGGGGGACAGATACGCAGTATTTT
CASSLEASGGTDTQYF
>-|TRBJ1-2|TRBV30|TRBD1
TGTGCCTGGAGTGTACAGGGGACAGTCAGGGCGAGTGGCTACACCTTC
CAWSVQGTVRASGYTF
>-|TRBJ2-5|TRBV30|TRBD1
TGTGCCTGGAGTCGGGGACAGGCACAAGAGACCCAGTACTTC
CAWSRGQAQETQYF
>-|TRBJ1-4|TRBV10-3|-
TGTGCCATCAGTGAGTCGGTCGGACTACTGTTTTTT
CAISESVGLLFF
>-|TRBJ1-3|TRBV7-2|TRBD1
TGTGCCAGCAGCTTAGGGTTCACAGGGGGGGGAAACACCATATATTTT
CASSLGFTGGGNTIYF
>-|TRBJ1-5|TRBV10-1|TRBD1
TGCGCCAGCAGTGGACCGTTGGACAGGGGTAGTCAGCCCCAGCATTTT
CASSGPLDRGSQPQHF
>-|TRBJ2-5|TRBV7-2|TRBD2
TGTGCCAGCAGCTTAGCCCCCGGGCGGGGGGGCCAAGAGACCCAGTACTTC
CASSLAPGRGGQETQYF
>-|TRBJ2-5|TRBV28|-
TGTGCCAGCAGTTTATTGTCCAGGGGTTGGGAGACCCAGTACTTC
CASSLLSRGWETQYF
>-|TRBJ2-3|TRBV24-1|-
TGTGCCACCAGTGAGCGATTCACAGATACGCAGTATTTT
CATSERFTDTQYF